The entry below describes one T cell receptor (beta chain). Its antigen is undetermined. This sample is part of a study of TIL therapy for anti-PD-1-resistant metastatic lung cancer. Study-wide context: Tumors had a median PD-L1 proportion score of approximately 6%.

Sequencing used immunoSEQ v3. Generated by immunoSEQ multiplex PCR, the TCRdb table keeps only in-frame clones and is missing some. The sample records about 50,000 clones, roughly 70% being singletons. Trimming removed 1 base from V and 4 bases from J; junction bases left unmatched: 4. Germline V lookup: CDR1 MGHRA, CDR2 YSYEKL. The CDR3 has 14 amino acids. Whole-study results and caveats: Compared with baseline intratumoral T cells, expanded TIL cultures were more clonal and less diverse (approximately 6% vs 31%).

The time point was: pre-treatment sample, taken before nivolumab and TIL therapy. Most excised metastases sampled were pleural nodules or supraclavicular lymph nodes. The input for sequencing was tumor tissue, taken at baseline. The sequence came from a person aged 25 to 80 with non-small cell lung cancer. J is TRBJ2-7 and V is TRBV4-1; 7 positions match TRBD1. The CDR3 sequence is CASSQADREYEQYF. The CDR3 DNA reads TGCGCCAGCAGCCAAGCAGACAGGGAATACGAGCAGTACTTC.